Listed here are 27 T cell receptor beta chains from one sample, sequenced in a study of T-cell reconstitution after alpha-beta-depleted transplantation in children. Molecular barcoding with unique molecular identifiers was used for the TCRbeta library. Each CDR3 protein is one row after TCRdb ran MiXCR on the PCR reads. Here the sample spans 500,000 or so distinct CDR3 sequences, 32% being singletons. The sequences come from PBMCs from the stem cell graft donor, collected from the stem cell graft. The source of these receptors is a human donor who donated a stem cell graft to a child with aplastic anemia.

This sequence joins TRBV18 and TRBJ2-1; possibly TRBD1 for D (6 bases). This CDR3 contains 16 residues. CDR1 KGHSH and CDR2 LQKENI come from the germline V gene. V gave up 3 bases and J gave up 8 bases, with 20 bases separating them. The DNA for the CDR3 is TGTGCCAGCTCACCTCTGGACACCCGGCCAGGGGATGAGCAGTTCTTC. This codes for CASSPLDTRPGDEQFF.

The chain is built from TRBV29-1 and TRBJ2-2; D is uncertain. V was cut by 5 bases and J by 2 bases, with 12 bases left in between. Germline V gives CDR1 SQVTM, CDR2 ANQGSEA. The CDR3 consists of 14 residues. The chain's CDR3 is CSVSWAGNTGELFF. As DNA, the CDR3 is TGCAGCGTTAGTTGGGCTGGCAACACCGGGGAGCTGTTTTTT.

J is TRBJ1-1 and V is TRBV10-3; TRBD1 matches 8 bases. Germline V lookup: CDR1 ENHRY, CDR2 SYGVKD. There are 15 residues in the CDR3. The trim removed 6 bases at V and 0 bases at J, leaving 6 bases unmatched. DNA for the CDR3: TGTGCCATCAGCGCAGGGGGCCCTCTGAACACTGAAGCTTTCTTT. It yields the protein CAISAGGPLNTEAFF.

Written as DNA, the CDR3 is TGTGCCAGCAGGGAGGCGGGGCGGGACTCCTACGAGCAGTACTTC. This encodes CASREAGRDSYEQYF. The chain has TRBV7-2 and TRBJ2-7, with a weak D call TRBD2 (6 bases). Germline lookup yields CDR1 SGHTA and CDR2 FQGNSA. The V gene lost 6 bases and the J gene lost 0 bases, with 15 bases spanning the gap. The CDR3 sequence is 15 residues long.

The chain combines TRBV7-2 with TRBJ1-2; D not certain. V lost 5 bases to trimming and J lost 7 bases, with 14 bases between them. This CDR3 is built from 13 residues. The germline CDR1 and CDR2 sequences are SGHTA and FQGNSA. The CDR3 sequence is CASSPREAGGYTF. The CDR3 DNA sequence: TGTGCCAGCAGCCCCCGAGAGGCGGGTGGCTACACCTTC.

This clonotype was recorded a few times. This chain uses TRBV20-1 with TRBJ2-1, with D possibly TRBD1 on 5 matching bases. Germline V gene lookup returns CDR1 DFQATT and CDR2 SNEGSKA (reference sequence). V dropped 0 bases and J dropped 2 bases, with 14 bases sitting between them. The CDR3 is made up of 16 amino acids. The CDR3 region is CSARDPMGLTYNEQFF. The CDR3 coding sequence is TGCAGTGCTAGAGATCCCATGGGGCTTACCTACAATGAGCAGTTCTTC.

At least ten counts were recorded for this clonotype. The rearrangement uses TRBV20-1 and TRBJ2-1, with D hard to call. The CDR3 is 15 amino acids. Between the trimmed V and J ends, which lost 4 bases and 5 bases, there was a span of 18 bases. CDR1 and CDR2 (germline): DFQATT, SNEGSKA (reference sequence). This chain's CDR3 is CSANSEERPNNEQFF. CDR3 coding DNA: TGCAGTGCTAACAGCGAGGAGCGCCCGAACAATGAGCAGTTCTTC.

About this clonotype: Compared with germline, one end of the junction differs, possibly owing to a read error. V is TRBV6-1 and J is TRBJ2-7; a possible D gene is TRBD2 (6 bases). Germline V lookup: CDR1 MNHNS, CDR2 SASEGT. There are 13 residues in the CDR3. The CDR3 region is CASSSGFSYDQYF. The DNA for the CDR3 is TGTGCCAGCAGCAGCGGGTTCTCCTACGACCAGTACTTC.

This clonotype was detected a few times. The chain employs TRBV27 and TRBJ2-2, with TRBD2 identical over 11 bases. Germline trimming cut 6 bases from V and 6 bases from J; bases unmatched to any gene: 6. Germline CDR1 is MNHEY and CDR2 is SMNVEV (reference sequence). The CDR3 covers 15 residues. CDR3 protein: CASSSLAGASGELFF. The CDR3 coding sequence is TGTGCCAGCAGCTCACTAGCGGGAGCTTCCGGGGAGCTGTTTTTT.

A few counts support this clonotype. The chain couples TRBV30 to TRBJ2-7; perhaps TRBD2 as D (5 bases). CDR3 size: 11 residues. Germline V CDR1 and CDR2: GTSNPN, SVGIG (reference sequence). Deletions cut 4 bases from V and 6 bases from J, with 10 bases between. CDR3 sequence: CAWMRVGEQYF. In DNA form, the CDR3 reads TGTGCCTGGATGAGGGTTGGCGAGCAGTACTTC.

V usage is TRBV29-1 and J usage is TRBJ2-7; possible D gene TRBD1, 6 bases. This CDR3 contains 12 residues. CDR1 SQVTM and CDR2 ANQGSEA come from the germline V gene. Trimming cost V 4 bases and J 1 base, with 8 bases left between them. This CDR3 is CSVAGESYEQYF. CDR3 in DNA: TGCAGCGTTGCAGGGGAATCCTACGAGCAGTACTTC.

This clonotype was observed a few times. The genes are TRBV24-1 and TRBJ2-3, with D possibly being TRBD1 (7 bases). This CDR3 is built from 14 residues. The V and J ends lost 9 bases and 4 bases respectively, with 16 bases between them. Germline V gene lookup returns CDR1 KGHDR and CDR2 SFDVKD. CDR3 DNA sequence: TGTGCCACCTGTGCAACAGGGGAGGCAGATACGCAGTATTTT. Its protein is CATCATGEADTQYF.

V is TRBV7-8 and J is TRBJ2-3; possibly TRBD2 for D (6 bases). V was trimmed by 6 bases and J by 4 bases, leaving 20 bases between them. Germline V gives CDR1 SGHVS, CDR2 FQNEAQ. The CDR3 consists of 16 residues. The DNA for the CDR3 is TGTGCCAGCAGACGGACTATGGATTCTTGGGCAGATACGCAGTATTTT. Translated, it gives CASRRTMDSWADTQYF.

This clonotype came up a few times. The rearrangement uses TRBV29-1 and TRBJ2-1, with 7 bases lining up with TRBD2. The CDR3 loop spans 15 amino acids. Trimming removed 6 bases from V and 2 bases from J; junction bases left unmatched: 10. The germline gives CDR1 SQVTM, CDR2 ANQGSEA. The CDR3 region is CSVSPEAGPYNEQFF. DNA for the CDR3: TGCAGCGTCTCCCCGGAAGCGGGACCCTACAATGAGCAGTTCTTC.

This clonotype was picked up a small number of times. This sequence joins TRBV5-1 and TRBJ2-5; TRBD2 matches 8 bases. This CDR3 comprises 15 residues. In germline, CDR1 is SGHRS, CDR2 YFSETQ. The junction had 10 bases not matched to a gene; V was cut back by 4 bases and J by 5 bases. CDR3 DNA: TGCGCCAGCAGCGTATCTAGCCCGGGAGGGGAGACCCAGTACTTC. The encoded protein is CASSVSSPGGETQYF.

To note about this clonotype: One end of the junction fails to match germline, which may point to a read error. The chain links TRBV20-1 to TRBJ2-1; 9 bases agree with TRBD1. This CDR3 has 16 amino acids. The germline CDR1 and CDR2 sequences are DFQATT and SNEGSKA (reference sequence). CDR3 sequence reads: CSSRGPGQGSINEQFF. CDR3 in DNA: TGCAGTTCTAGGGGACCGGGACAGGGCTCAATAAATGAGCAGTTCTTC.

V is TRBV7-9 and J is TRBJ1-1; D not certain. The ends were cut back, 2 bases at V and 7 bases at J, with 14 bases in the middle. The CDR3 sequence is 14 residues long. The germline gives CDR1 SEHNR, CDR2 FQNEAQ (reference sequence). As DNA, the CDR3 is TGTGCCAGCAGCTTACGGGGAGGTCTAGGTGAAGCTTTCTTT. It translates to CASSLRGGLGEAFF.

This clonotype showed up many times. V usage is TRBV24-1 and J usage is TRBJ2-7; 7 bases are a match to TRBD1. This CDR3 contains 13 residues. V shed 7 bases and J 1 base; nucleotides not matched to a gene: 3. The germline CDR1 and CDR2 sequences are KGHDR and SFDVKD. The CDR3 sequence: CATSGQASYEQYF. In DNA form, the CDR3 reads TGTGCCACCAGCGGACAGGCGTCCTACGAGCAGTACTTC.

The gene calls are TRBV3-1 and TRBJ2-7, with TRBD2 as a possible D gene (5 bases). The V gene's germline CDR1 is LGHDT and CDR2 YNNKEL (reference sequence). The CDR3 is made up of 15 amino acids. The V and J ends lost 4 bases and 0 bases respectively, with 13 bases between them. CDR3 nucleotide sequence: TGTGCCAGCAGCCCCTGGACTGAGAGCTCCTACGAGCAGTACTTC. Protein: CASSPWTESSYEQYF.

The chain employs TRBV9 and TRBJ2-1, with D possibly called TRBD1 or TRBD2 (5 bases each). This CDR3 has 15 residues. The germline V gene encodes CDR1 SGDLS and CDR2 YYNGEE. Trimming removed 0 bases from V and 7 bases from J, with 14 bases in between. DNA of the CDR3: TGTGCCAGCAGCGTAGGGGACCCGGATTCGAATGAGCAGTTCTTC. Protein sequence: CASSVGDPDSNEQFF.

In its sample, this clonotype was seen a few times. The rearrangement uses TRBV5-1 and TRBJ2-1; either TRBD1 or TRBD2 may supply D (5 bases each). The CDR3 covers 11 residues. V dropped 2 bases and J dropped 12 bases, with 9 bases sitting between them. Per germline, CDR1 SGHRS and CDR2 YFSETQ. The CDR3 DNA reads TGCGCCAGCAGCTTTACCGGGACGCAGTTCTTC. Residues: CASSFTGTQFF.

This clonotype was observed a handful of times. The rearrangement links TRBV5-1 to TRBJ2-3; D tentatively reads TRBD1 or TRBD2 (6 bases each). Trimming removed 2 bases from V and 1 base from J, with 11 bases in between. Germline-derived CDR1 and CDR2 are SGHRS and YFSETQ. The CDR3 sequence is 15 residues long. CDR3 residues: CASSFMGGGTDTQYF. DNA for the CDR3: TGCGCCAGCAGCTTCATGGGGGGCGGCACAGATACGCAGTATTTT.

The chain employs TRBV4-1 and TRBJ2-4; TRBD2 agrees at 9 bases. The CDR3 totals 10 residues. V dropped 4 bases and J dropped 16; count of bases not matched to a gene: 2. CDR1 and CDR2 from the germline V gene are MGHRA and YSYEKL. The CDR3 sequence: CASSLGTSYF. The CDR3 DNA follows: TGCGCCAGCAGCCTCGGGACTAGCTACTTC.

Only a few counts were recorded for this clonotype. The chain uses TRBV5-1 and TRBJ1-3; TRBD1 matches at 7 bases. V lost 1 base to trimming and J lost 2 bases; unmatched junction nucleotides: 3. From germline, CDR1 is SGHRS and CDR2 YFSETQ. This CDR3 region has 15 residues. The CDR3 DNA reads TGCGCCAGCAGCTTGCCCGACAGGGCTGGAAACACCATATATTTT. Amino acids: CASSLPDRAGNTIYF. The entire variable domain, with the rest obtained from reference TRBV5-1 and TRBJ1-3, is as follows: KAGVTQTPRYLIKTRGQQVTLSCSPISGHRSVSWYQQTPGQGLQFLFEYFSETQRNKGNFPGRFSGRQFSNSRSEMNVSTLELGDSALYLCASSLPDRAGNTIYFGEGSWLTVV.

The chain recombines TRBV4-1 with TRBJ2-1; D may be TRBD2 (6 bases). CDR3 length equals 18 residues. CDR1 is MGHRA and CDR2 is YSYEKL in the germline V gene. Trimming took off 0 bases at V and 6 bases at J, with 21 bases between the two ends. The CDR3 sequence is CASSQDRNRAGSPNEQFF. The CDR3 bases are TGCGCCAGCAGCCAAGATCGGAACCGGGCGGGGAGCCCCAATGAGCAGTTCTTC.

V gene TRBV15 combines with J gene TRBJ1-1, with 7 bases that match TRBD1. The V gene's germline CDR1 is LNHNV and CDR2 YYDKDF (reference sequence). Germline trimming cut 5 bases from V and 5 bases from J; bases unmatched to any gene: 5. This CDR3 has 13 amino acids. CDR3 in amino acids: CATSSTGTTEAFF. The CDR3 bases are TGTGCCACCAGCTCGACAGGGACTACTGAAGCTTTCTTT.

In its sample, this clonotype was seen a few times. In DNA, the CDR3 is TGTGCCATCAGTGAGACGGGGACATCGAGAGCTTTCTTT. Protein sequence: CAISETGTSRAFF. This chain joins TRBV10-3 and TRBJ1-1; D perhaps matches TRBD1 (6 bases). The CDR3 spans 13 residues. Germline CDR1 ENHRY, CDR2 SYGVKD. V was shortened by 2 bases and J by 10 bases, with 14 bases between the two germline ends.